The TCR beta chain described here comes from a study of blood T cell repertoires in COVID-19. Profiled with immunoSEQ multiplex PCR; TCRdb holds only in-frame clones, not every one. The sample includes around 500,000 clones, approximately 83% of them seen just once. Trimming took off 5 bases at V and 10 bases at J, with 14 bases between the two ends. The CDR3 runs 13 residues. CDR1 is SGHTA, CDR2 FQGTGA, per germline. This sequence joins TRBV7-3 and TRBJ2-2; D gene ambiguous. The specimen was peripheral blood. The TCR comes from a human donor in a cohort sampled during active COVID-19. Here the CDR3 reads CASSPGPRAELFF. As DNA, the CDR3 is TGTGCCAGCAGCCCTGGGCCCCGTGCGGAGCTGTTTTTT.